This T cell receptor (beta chain) was sequenced for a study of OX40 agonist ivuxolimab in advanced cancers. Study background: Partial responses were achieved by three patients, of whom one had hepatocellular carcinoma and two had cutaneous melanoma. Findings and caveats of the study: CD8+ T cells averaged more expanded clones than CD4+. In the 0.1 to 3.0 mg/kg range, CD4+ and CD8+ blood T cells had expanded clonally by week 6.

Regarding this clone: The antigen is undetermined.

Sequencing used immunoSEQ multiplex PCR; TCRdb keeps in-frame clones, though not all of them. Here the sample spans about 77,000 clones, around 86% being singletons. The germline V and J ends were trimmed by 4 bases and 2 bases, with 12 bases remaining between them. Germline CDR1 SGHNT, CDR2 YYREEE (reference sequence). This CDR3 comprises 14 residues. The origin of this receptor is an adult with an advanced solid tumor such as melanoma, head and neck, liver or kidney cancer. The chain recombines TRBV5-4 with TRBJ1-1, with a tentative D call TRBD1 (5 bases). Material: CD4+ or CD8+ T cells sorted from blood, obtained in a trial of the OX40 agonist ivuxolimab. CDR3 protein: CASSTVDRNTEAFF. In DNA form, the CDR3 reads TGTGCCAGCAGCACCGTTGACAGAAACACTGAAGCTTTCTTT.